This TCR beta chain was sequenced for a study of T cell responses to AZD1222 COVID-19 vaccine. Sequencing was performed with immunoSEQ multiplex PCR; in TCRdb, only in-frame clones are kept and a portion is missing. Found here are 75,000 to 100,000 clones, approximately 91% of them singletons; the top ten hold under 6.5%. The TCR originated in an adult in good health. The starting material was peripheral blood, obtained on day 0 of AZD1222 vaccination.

CDR3: CATSRSGLGADTQYF. The CDR3 DNA sequence: TGTGCCACCAGCAGATCCGGACTCGGAGCAGATACGCAGTATTTT. The chain links TRBV15 to TRBJ2-3, with D tentatively TRBD2 (5 bases). With 2 bases removed from V and 4 bases from J, the gap between germline ends came to 13 bases. CDR3 length equals 15 residues. Germline V CDR1 and CDR2: LNHNV, YYDKDF (reference sequence).